The count of the clone carrying this TCR beta chain is one. This sample is drawn from a study of blood T cell repertoires in COVID-19. Study context: Nucleic acid was either cDNA or gDNA, and it came from T cells, B-cell-depleted T cells, or PBMCs.

TCRdb's table, derived via immunoSEQ multiplex PCR, lists solely in-frame clones and lacks some. The sample lists 65,000 to 90,000 clones; about 82% were seen once. The clonotype comes from a woman of 80 years or more with active or convalescent COVID-19. Specimen: peripheral blood.

CDR3 bases: TGCGCCAGCAGTCCCGAACTAGCGGGAGGCGAATCCTACGAGCAGTACTTC. Amino acid sequence: CASSPELAGGESYEQYF. The V call is TRBV5-1, the J call TRBJ2-7; 12 nucleotides agree with TRBD2. V shed 5 bases, J shed 1 base, and the junction held 10 bases outside the gene matches. The CDR3 loop spans 17 amino acids. CDR1 and CDR2 (germline): SGHRS, YFSETQ.